This is a list of T cell receptor beta chains from one sample in a study of naive and memory T cell subsets. Each CDR3 protein gets one entry after TCRdb re-called the UMI-ligation and nested PCR reads with MiXCR. The sample contains roughly 83,000 distinct CDR3 sequences, 10% to 12% of which appear only once. Sequenced: naive CD4+ T cells from blood. These receptors all come from a human donor in good health. CDR3s include the opening cysteine and the closing phenylalanine or tryptophan. D genes are given only for firm matches. Rows give clone size only sometimes, using once, few, many, or a class for an expanded clone.

cdr3_nt cdr3_aa j_call v_call clone_size d_call
TGTGCCAGCACCTCTAGCGGGGGGGCCGACAATGAGCAGTTCTTC CASTSSGGADNEQFF TRBJ2-1 TRBV12-3/TRBV12-4 . TRBD2
TGTGCCAGCTCACCGGGAAAGGGGTCCTACGAGCAGTACTTC CASSPGKGSYEQYF TRBJ2-7 TRBV18 . .
TGTGCCAGCGGTAGCGGGTTCAATGAGCAGTTCTTC CASGSGFNEQFF TRBJ2-1 TRBV2 many TRBD2
TGCGCCAGCAGCCAACCCCCCGGGAGTGAGCAGTTCTTC CASSQPPGSEQFF TRBJ2-1 TRBV4-1 . .
TGTGCCAGCAGCTTGCAAAGGGGTTCAGATACGCAGTATTTT CASSLQRGSDTQYF TRBJ2-3 TRBV7-2 few .
TGCGCCAGCAGCTTGGTGCCGACTAGAGTCAATGAGCAGTTCTTC CASSLVPTRVNEQFF TRBJ2-1 TRBV5-1 many .
TGTGCCAGCAGCCAAATCGGGGGACGGATGAACACTGAAGCTTTCTTT CASSQIGGRMNTEAFF TRBJ1-1 TRBV3-1 few .
TGTGCCAGCAGTTCTACGAGGCGTGATACGCAGTATTTT CASSSTRRDTQYF TRBJ2-3 TRBV7-2 few .
TGTGCCAGCAGTTTAGAAGGGGGCGAGCAGCCCCAGCATTTT CASSLEGGEQPQHF TRBJ1-5 TRBV12-3/TRBV12-4 few TRBD1
TGCAGTGCGGGACAGGGGTTGAACTATGGCTACACCTTC CSAGQGLNYGYTF TRBJ1-2 TRBV20-1 few TRBD1
TGTGCCTGGAGTAGAGGGGGCGACACAGATACGCAGTATTTT CAWSRGGDTDTQYF TRBJ2-3 TRBV30 few TRBD1
TGTGCCAGCAGCCCCGCAGGACAGGGGGGGACTGAAGCTTTCTTT CASSPAGQGGTEAFF TRBJ1-1 TRBV11-2 . TRBD1
TGTGCCAGCACCCGAGGGACCACAGATACGCAGTATTTT CASTRGTTDTQYF TRBJ2-3 TRBV7-2 few .
TGTGCCAGCAGCTTCTCATCTGGCACAGATACGCAGTATTTT CASSFSSGTDTQYF TRBJ2-3 TRBV7-2 few .
TGTGCCAGCAGTACCCCGGCGGGTGTAGGGACCGTCTATGGCTACACCTTC CASSTPAGVGTVYGYTF TRBJ1-2 TRBV12-3/TRBV12-4 few .
TGCGCCAGCAGCGTGGGGCCCTCCCCTAACGAGCAGTACTTC CASSVGPSPNEQYF TRBJ2-7 TRBV5-1 . .
TGTGCCAGCAGTGGAAAGGGACTAGCAGGGGAGACCCAGTACTTC CASSGKGLAGETQYF TRBJ2-5 TRBV27 few TRBD2
TGTGCCAGCAGCTTAATGGGACCGGTCTCTGGGGCCAACGTCCTGACTTTC CASSLMGPVSGANVLTF TRBJ2-6 TRBV7-2 few .
TGCGCCAGCAGCTTGATCTCGAGCTCCTACAATGAGCAGTTCTTC CASSLISSSYNEQFF TRBJ2-1 TRBV5-1 . .
TGTGCCAGCAGTTTTGCAGGGTTAGAGACCCAGTACTTC CASSFAGLETQYF TRBJ2-5 TRBV12-3/TRBV12-4 few .
TGTGCCAGCGCCGGGCAAGAGACCCAGTACTTC CASAGQETQYF TRBJ2-5 TRBV2 . .
TGCAGTGCTCCCGGCGGGGGACTTAACACCGGGGAGCTGTTTTTT CSAPGGGLNTGELFF TRBJ2-2 TRBV20-1 many TRBD2
TGTGCCTGGAAAGGGCCCACTCCGGACAGGGGAGTAAATGAGCAGTTCTTC CAWKGPTPDRGVNEQFF TRBJ2-1 TRBV30 few TRBD1
TGTGCCAGCAGCTTAGGGCGGGGGGGCCGCAATGAGCAGTTCTTC CASSLGRGGRNEQFF TRBJ2-1 TRBV7-2 few TRBD2
TGTGCCACCAGCAGAGGAGGGGGGGCTAGCGAGACCCAGTACTTC CATSRGGGASETQYF TRBJ2-5 TRBV15 . .
TGTGCCAGCAGCGTAGAGCAGGGAGCCCCTAACTATGGCTACACCTTC CASSVEQGAPNYGYTF TRBJ1-2 TRBV9 few .
TGTGCCAGCTCACCACAGGGACAGGGGGTGTACGAGCAGTACTTC CASSPQGQGVYEQYF TRBJ2-7 TRBV18 . TRBD1
TGTGCCAGCAGACACAGGGTGACTGACTATGGCTACACCTTC CASRHRVTDYGYTF TRBJ1-2 TRBV6-2/TRBV6-3 . .
TGTGCCAGCAGTCGCCGAGGTCGGTCGGCTCCCTATGGCTACACCTTC CASSRRGRSAPYGYTF TRBJ1-2 TRBV12-3/TRBV12-4 many .
TGTGCCAGCAGCCACCGCTTGGCGGGAGAAATGGATGAGCAGTTCTTC CASSHRLAGEMDEQFF TRBJ2-1 TRBV7-8 many TRBD2
TGTGCCAGCAGTTACTCGTCATCTGATACGCAGTATTTT CASSYSSSDTQYF TRBJ2-3 TRBV6-5 . .
TGTGCCAGCAGCCCGACGTGGGTCGGTAGTTTCGAGCAGTACTTC CASSPTWVGSFEQYF TRBJ2-7 TRBV7-2 many .
TGTGCCAGCAGTGACGGCCGCATCTATGGCTACACCTTC CASSDGRIYGYTF TRBJ1-2 TRBV2 . .
TGTGCCAGCAGCACCCGGCCAGCGGGATTGTCCCACGAGCAGTACTTC CASSTRPAGLSHEQYF TRBJ2-7 TRBV3-1 . TRBD2
TGTGCCAGCAGCCAAGGTTCGGTGATAGCACTCTCCTACGAGCAGTACTTC CASSQGSVIALSYEQYF TRBJ2-7 TRBV3-1 many .
TGTGCCAGTAGTATAGGCGTCTTACCAAGCGGTGGCTACACCTTC CASSIGVLPSGGYTF TRBJ1-2 TRBV19 few .
TGTGCCAGCAGCTTAGCTTTCGGCCTATACGAGCAGTACTTC CASSLAFGLYEQYF TRBJ2-7 TRBV7-2 few .
TGTGCCAGCAGTTTCGGGGCAGGGGGCGAAAAATTGTACAATGAGCAGTTCTTC CASSFGAGGEKLYNEQFF TRBJ2-1 TRBV12-3/TRBV12-4 few TRBD1
TGTGCCAGCCGTCAGGGGAGTTATTGGGAGACCCAGTACTTC CASRQGSYWETQYF TRBJ2-5 TRBV27 many .